This TCR beta chain appears in the sequencing data of a study of T cells in Graves' hyperthyroidism and ophthalmopathy. The study's findings and limits: Ophthalmopathy was separated from stable hyperthyroidism by a 13 V-J model. Expanded thyroid clonotypes (above 0.001) were mostly also found in blood.

V was cut by 6 bases and J by 0 bases, with 15 bases left in between. CDR3 length: 16 residues. Per the germline V gene, CDR1 is MNHNS and CDR2 is SASEGT. Patients aged 18 to 65 had newly diagnosed hyperthyroidism lasting under 2 months. Points on this clonotype: Its specificity is not known.

Researchers took RNA transcripts and amplified the TCR beta CDR3 regions from them. The HTBI primer set drove a first-round RT-PCR of the TCR CDR3. From the multiplex PCR reads, TCRdb called clonotypes with MiXCR, one entry per CDR3 protein. The sample lists about 360,000 distinct CDR3 sequences, less than 15% occurring once. Material for sequencing was blood. The clonotype was recovered from a man aged 30 to 39 with Graves' hyperthyroidism that later progressed to Graves' ophthalmopathy. The chain uses TRBV6-1 and TRBJ2-1, with a tentative D call TRBD1 (7 bases). The CDR3 region is CASRSRQGGSYNEQFF. CDR3 coding DNA: TGTGCCAGCAGATCGAGGCAGGGGGGCTCCTACAATGAGCAGTTCTTC.